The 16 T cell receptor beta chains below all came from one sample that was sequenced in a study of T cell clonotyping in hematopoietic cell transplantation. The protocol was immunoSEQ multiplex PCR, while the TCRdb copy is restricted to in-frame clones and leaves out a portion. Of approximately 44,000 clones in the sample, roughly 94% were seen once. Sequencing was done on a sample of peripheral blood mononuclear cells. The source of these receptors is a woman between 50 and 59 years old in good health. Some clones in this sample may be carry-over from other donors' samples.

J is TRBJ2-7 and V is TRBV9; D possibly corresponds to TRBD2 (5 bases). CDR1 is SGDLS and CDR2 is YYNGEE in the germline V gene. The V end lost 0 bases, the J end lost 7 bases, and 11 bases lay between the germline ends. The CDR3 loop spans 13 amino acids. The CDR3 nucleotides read TGTGCCAGCAGCGTAGGGGCGGGTGGGGAGCAGTACTTC. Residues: CASSVGAGGEQYF.

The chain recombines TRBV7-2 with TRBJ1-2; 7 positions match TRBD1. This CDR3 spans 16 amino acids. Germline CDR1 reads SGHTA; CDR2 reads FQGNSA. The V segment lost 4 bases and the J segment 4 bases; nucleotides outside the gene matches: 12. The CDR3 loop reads CASSSATGTASYGYTF. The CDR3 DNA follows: TGTGCCAGCAGCTCAGCGACCGGGACAGCGAGCTATGGCTACACCTTC.

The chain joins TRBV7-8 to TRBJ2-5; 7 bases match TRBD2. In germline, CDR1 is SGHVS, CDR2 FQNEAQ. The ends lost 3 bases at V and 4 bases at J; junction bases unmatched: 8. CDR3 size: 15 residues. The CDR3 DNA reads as TGTGCCAGCAGCTTCGGCACTAGCGCGGGAGAGACCCAGTACTTC. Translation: CASSFGTSAGETQYF.

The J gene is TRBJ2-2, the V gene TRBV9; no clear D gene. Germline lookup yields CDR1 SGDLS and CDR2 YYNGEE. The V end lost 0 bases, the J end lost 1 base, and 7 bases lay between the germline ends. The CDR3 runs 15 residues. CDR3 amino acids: CASSVGGGNTGELFF. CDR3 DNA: TGTGCCAGCAGCGTAGGAGGTGGGAACACCGGGGAGCTGTTTTTT.

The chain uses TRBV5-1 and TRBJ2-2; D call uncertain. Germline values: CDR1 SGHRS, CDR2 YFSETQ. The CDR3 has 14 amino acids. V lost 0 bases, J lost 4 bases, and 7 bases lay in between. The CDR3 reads CASSLDGPTGELFF. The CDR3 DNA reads TGCGCCAGCAGCTTGGACGGCCCCACCGGGGAGCTGTTTTTT.

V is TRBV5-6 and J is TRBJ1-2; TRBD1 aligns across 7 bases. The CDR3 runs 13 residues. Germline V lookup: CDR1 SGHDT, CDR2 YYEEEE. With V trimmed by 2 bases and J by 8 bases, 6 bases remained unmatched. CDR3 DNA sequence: TGTGCCAGCAGCTTAGGGGCAGGGGGAGGCTACACCTTC. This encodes CASSLGAGGGYTF. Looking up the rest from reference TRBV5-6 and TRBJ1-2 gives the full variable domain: DAGVTQSPTHLIKTRGQQVTLRCSPKSGHDTVSWYQQALGQGPQFIFQYYEEEERQRGNFPDRFSGHQFPNYSSELNVNALLLGDSALYLCASSLGAGGGYTFGSGTRLTVV.

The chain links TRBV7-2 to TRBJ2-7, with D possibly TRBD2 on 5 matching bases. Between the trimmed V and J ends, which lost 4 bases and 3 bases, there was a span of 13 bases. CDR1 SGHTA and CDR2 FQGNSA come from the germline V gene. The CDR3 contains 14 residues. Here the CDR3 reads CASSSGIGYYEQYF. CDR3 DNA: TGTGCCAGCAGCTCCGGGATTGGCTACTACGAGCAGTACTTC.

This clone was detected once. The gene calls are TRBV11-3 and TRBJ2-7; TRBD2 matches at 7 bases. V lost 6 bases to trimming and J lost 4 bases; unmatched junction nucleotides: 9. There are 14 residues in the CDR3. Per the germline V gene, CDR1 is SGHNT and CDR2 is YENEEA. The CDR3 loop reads CASSPPGLPYEQYF. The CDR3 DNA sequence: TGTGCCAGCAGTCCACCGGGACTACCATACGAGCAGTACTTC.

CDR3 DNA: TGTGCCAGTGGGACGGCTAACTATGGCTACACCTTC. Its protein is CASGTANYGYTF. The genes are TRBV7-8 and TRBJ1-2; a possible D gene is TRBD1 (5 bases). V dropped 9 bases and J dropped 0 bases, with 8 bases sitting between them. The CDR3 extends over 12 amino acids. Germline CDR1 is SGHVS and CDR2 is FQNEAQ.

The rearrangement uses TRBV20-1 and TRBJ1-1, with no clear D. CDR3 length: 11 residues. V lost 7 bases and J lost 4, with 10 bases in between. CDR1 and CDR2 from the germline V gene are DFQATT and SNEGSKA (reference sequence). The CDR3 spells CSGRGSTEAFF. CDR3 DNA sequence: TGCAGTGGCAGAGGGTCCACTGAAGCTTTCTTT.

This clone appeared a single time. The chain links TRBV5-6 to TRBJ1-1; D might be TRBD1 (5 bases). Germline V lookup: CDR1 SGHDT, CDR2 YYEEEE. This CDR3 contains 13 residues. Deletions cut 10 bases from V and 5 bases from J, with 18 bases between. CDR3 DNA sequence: TGTGCCGGGTGGGGGGTCGGCAATACTGAAGCTTTCTTT. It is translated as CAGWGVGNTEAFF.

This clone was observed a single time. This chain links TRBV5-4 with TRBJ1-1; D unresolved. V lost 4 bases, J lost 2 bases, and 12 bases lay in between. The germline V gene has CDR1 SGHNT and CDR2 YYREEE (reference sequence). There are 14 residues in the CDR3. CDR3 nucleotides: TGTGCCAGCAGCCCTATCCTCGGAAACACTGAAGCTTTCTTT. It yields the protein CASSPILGNTEAFF.

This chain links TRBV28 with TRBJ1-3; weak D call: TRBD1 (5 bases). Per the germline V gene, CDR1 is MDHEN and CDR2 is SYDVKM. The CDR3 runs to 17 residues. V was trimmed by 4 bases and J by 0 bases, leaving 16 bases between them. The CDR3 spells CASSWGGEYHSGNTIYF. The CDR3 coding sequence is TGTGCCAGCAGTTGGGGCGGGGAGTATCACTCTGGAAACACCATATATTTT.

CDR3 sequence (DNA): TGCGCCAGCAGCCAAGATCGTGGCAGAACGCACATGAACACTGAAGCTTTCTTT. Encoded protein: CASSQDRGRTHMNTEAFF. This chain connects TRBV4-3 to TRBJ1-1; D unclear. Deletions cut 0 bases from V and 0 bases from J, with 17 bases between. The CDR3 is made up of 18 amino acids. Germline lookup yields CDR1 LGHNA and CDR2 YSLEER.

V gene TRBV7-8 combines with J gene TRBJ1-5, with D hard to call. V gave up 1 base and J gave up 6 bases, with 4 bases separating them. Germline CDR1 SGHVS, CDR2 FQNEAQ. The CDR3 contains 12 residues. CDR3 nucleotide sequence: TGTGCCAGCAGCTTAGAGGCTCAGCCCCAGCATTTT. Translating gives CASSLEAQPQHF.

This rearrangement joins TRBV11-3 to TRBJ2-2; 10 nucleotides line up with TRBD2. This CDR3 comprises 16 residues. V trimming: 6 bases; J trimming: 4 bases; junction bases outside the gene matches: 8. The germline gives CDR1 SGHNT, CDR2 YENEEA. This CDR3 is CASRRHIAGGTGELFF. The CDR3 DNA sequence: TGTGCCAGCAGGCGCCACATAGCGGGGGGCACCGGGGAGCTGTTTTTT. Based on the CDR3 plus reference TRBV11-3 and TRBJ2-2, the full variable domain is EAGVVQSPRYKIIEKKQPVAFWCNPISGHNTLYWYLQNLGQGPELLIRYENEEAVDDSQLPKDRFSAERLKGVDSTLKIQPAELGDSAVYLCASRRHIAGGTGELFFGEGSRLTVL.